This T cell receptor beta chain is from a study of cytomegalovirus exposure and HLA in healthy donors. General study points: Rare TCR sequences dominated, though some public TCRs recurred in many donors.

The CDR3 totals 15 residues. Germline V lookup: CDR1 SGHRS, CDR2 YFSETQ. Trimming shortened V by 0 bases and J by 0 bases, and 9 bases separated the two germline ends. With regard to this clone: Antigen unknown.

TCRdb's copy holds only in-frame clones and misses some; the assay was immunoSEQ multiplex PCR. The data contain some 180,000 clones, roughly 86% of them singletons. This chain uses TRBV5-1 with TRBJ1-1, with D unclear. The origin of this receptor is a man aged 30-40 years in good health and CMV-seropositive. The sample taken for sequencing was PBMCs. The CDR3 sequence is CASSLDGDMNTEAFF. CDR3 DNA sequence: TGCGCCAGCAGCTTGGATGGGGATATGAACACTGAAGCTTTCTTT.